This is a list of T cell receptor beta chains from one sample in a study of early T cells in non-severe SARS-CoV-2 infection. MiXCR, run by TCRdb on the 5' RACE reads, gives a single entry per CDR3 protein. The sample lists approximately 26,000 distinct CDR3 sequences, 4.2% occurring once. Input material: whole blood. These receptors came from an adult who was a healthcare worker with PCR-confirmed SARS-CoV-2 infection or an uninfected control (not recorded which). CDR3s include the opening cysteine and the closing phenylalanine or tryptophan. A D gene is named only where the DNA matches it firmly. Not every row has a clone size; where given, it reads once, few, many or a size class.

d_gene	v_gene	abundance	j_gene	CDR3nt	CDR3aa
TRBD2	TRBV20-1	many	TRBJ2-4	TGCAGTGCTTCCCCGGGGAATAGCGGGAAGGAGATTTCCAAAAACATTCAGTACTTC	CSASPGNSGKEISKNIQYF
.	TRBV20-1	many	TRBJ1-4	TGCAGTGCTAGACTCCGGACCGAAAAACTGTTTTTT	CSARLRTEKLFF
.	TRBV10-2	many	TRBJ2-3	TGCGCCAGCAGTGAGGCCCAGGGCGGAGATACGCAGTATTTT	CASSEAQGGDTQYF
TRBD1	TRBV18	few	TRBJ2-6	TGTGCCAGCTCGTTCAGACAGGGGGCGGCCTCCGGAGCCAACGTCCTGACTTTC	CASSFRQGAASGANVLTF
TRBD2	TRBV5-1	many	TRBJ2-1	TGCGCCAGCAGCTTTACGCCTAGCGGGGGCAATGAGCAGTTCTTC	CASSFTPSGGNEQFF
TRBD1	TRBV18	many	TRBJ1-2	TGTGCCAGCTCACCACAGGGGGCCGAGAGCTACACCTTC	CASSPQGAESYTF
.	TRBV7-9	.	TRBJ2-7	TGTGCCAGCAGCTTATCCGGGACTCGAAGCTCCTACGAGCAGTACTTC	CASSLSGTRSSYEQYF
.	TRBV29-1	many	TRBJ2-1	TGCAGCGGCCACTTGTCCTACAATGAGCAGTTCTTC	CSGHLSYNEQFF
TRBD2	TRBV9	many	TRBJ2-1	TGTGCCAGCAGCATTCCAAGAAGCGGGAGCAGTGACAATGAGCAGTTCTTC	CASSIPRSGSSDNEQFF
.	TRBV6-2/TRBV6-3	many	TRBJ1-1	TGTGCCAGCAGTTACTCTCGGAACACTGAAGCTTTCTTT	CASSYSRNTEAFF
.	TRBV20-1	.	TRBJ2-3	TGCAGTGCACCCAGGGGGGGACTAGGAACAGATACGCAGTATTTT	CSAPRGGLGTDTQYF
.	TRBV24-1	many	TRBJ2-2	TGTGCCACCCAAGGGTCCGGGGAGCTGTTTTTT	CATQGSGELFF
TRBD1	TRBV11-2	few	TRBJ2-1	TGTGCCAGCAGCTTTCCGGGACAGGGGGACAATGAGCAGTTCTTC	CASSFPGQGDNEQFF
.	TRBV2	many	TRBJ2-1	TGTGCCAGCAGAACTAGCTTGCTTGAGCAGTTCTTC	CASRTSLLEQFF
.	TRBV6-1	few	TRBJ2-3	TGTGCCAGCAGTACTGACCCTGAAGATACGCAGTATTTT	CASSTDPEDTQYF
TRBD1	TRBV19	.	TRBJ2-7	TGTGCCAGTGGGGACAGGTTTTACGAGCAGTACTTC	CASGDRFYEQYF
TRBD1	TRBV30	many	TRBJ1-6	TGTGCCTGGAGTTCAGGGGGCTTTGCGAATTCACCCCTCCACTTT	CAWSSGGFANSPLHF
TRBD2	TRBV19	many	TRBJ2-3	TGTGCCAGTAGTGGCGTTGGCGGGAGGGTCACAGATACGCAGTATTTT	CASSGVGGRVTDTQYF
TRBD1	TRBV11-3	few	TRBJ2-1	TGTGCCAGCAGTCTACAGGGGGCGGCCTACAATGAGCAGTTCTTC	CASSLQGAAYNEQFF
.	TRBV5-4	many	TRBJ2-1	TGTGCCAGCAGCTTGGAGGTTAGCTCCTACAATGAGCAGTTCTTC	CASSLEVSSYNEQFF
.	TRBV29-1	few	TRBJ2-6	TGCAGCGCCAGCACGGGGGGGGCCAACGTCCTGACTTTC	CSASTGGANVLTF
TRBD1	TRBV9	many	TRBJ1-4	TGTGCCAGCAGCGTAGCTCCGGGACAGGGTGATGAAAAACTGTTTTTT	CASSVAPGQGDEKLFF
.	TRBV5-1	many	TRBJ2-7	TGCGCCAGCAGCTTGGCCGTAGGTCCCGATTACGAGCAGTACTTC	CASSLAVGPDYEQYF
TRBD1	TRBV30	.	TRBJ1-1	TGTGCCTGGGACACGGGACAGGGGACCGCTACTGAAGCTTTCTTT	CAWDTGQGTATEAFF
.	TRBV29-1	few	TRBJ1-1	TGCAGCGTTGGTCGCACCGCTGAAGCTTTCTTT	CSVGRTAEAFF
TRBD2	TRBV9	few	TRBJ2-7	TGTGCCAGCAGCGGGACTAGCGGGAGCTACGAGCAGTACTTC	CASSGTSGSYEQYF
.	TRBV12-3/TRBV12-4	many	TRBJ1-5	TGTGCCAGCAGCCTACAGAGTAATCAGCCCCAGCATTTT	CASSLQSNQPQHF
.	TRBV6-2/TRBV6-3	many	TRBJ2-5	TGTGCCAGCAGTTACCCCCAAGAGACCCAGTACTTC	CASSYPQETQYF
.	TRBV18	few	TRBJ2-2	TGTGCCAGCTCACCAATTGCCCTTCGAGGGTGGGTCGGCGACACCGGGGAGCTGTTTTTT	CASSPIALRGWVGDTGELFF
TRBD2	TRBV6-1	medium-sized	TRBJ2-1	TGTGCCAGCATATGGACTAGCGGGAGTAACAATGAGCAGTTCTTC	CASIWTSGSNNEQFF
.	TRBV6-4	.	TRBJ2-3	TGTGCCAGTTCCGGGGAGAGGACAGATACGCAGTATTTT	CASSGERTDTQYF
.	TRBV7-2	.	TRBJ2-2	TGTGCCAGCAGCTTAGCAACCCCATTATTCACCGGGGAGCTGTTTTTT	CASSLATPLFTGELFF
.	TRBV7-2	many	TRBJ2-5	TGTGCCAGCAGCTTAGTGTCGCTAGCGAGCGAGACCCAGTACTTC	CASSLVSLASETQYF
.	TRBV10-3	many	TRBJ1-6	TGTGCCATCAGTGAAAAGGCCTCTCTCTATAATTCACCCCTCCACTTT	CAISEKASLYNSPLHF
TRBD2	TRBV6-6	many	TRBJ2-1	TGTGCCAGCAGCTCCCTCGGGACTAGCCGCAATGAGCAGTTCTTC	CASSSLGTSRNEQFF
TRBD1	TRBV9	.	TRBJ2-1	TGTGCCAGCAGCGAACGACAGGGGGGGAGTGAGCAGTTCTTC	CASSERQGGSEQFF
.	TRBV12-3/TRBV12-4	many	TRBJ2-6	TGTGCCAGCAGGGCAACCTCCTCTGGGGCCAACGTCCTGACTTTC	CASRATSSGANVLTF
TRBD1	TRBV20-1	many	TRBJ1-1	TGCAGTGCTCGCAACAGGGGGGGCACTGAAGCTTTCTTT	CSARNRGGTEAFF
TRBD2	TRBV3-1	many	TRBJ2-2	TGTGCCAGCAGCCAAGATCGGAGCGGGAGACTGGGCACCGGGGAGCTGTTTTTT	CASSQDRSGRLGTGELFF
TRBD2	TRBV9	many	TRBJ2-3	TGTGCCAGCAGCGTAGGGGGGCTAGCGGGCAGCACAGATACGCAGTATTTT	CASSVGGLAGSTDTQYF
.	TRBV20-1	.	TRBJ2-5	TGCAGTGCTAGCCCGACAGGAGAGACCCAGTACTTC	CSASPTGETQYF
.	TRBV6-5	many	TRBJ1-1	TGTGCCAGCAACCCGGGGAGATTGAACACTGAAGCTTTCTTT	CASNPGRLNTEAFF
.	TRBV3-1	many	TRBJ1-1	TGTGCCAGCAGCCCCTCCGAGAGGGATGAAGCTTTCTTT	CASSPSERDEAFF
TRBD2	TRBV9	few	TRBJ2-1	TGTGCCAGCAGCGGACTAGCGGAGTTTCATGAGCAGTTCTTC	CASSGLAEFHEQFF
.	TRBV19	many	TRBJ1-5	TGTGCCAGTTCCTATGGCAGGGTTGGCAATCAGCCCCAGCATTTT	CASSYGRVGNQPQHF